This T cell receptor beta chain was profiled in a study of neurological immune-mediated disorders. The study's findings and limits: Patients with HTLV-1-associated myelopathy showed the most TCR clonal expansion. Those with multiple sclerosis showed the least, falling below healthy controls.

Unsorted libraries came from 2 million PBMCs stored at -80 °C. This clonotype was picked up many times. Its antigen is undetermined. CDR1 and CDR2 (germline): MNHEY, SVGAGI. The V gene end was trimmed by 1 base and the J gene end by 7 bases; junction bases not matched to a gene: 3. CDR3 length equals 14 residues. TCRdb called the 5' RACE reads again in MiXCR, with one record for every CDR3 protein. The sample has 42,000 or so distinct CDR3 sequences, about 2.3% seen once; the top ten hold 10% to 15%. The gene calls are TRBV6-5 and TRBJ1-4; TRBD1 agrees at 7 bases. Sequencing input: PBMCs. The TCR comes from a young man with multiple sclerosis. The CDR3 nucleotides read TGTGCCAGCAGTTACTTCGGACAGGCTGAAAAACTGTTTTTT. Its protein product is CASSYFGQAEKLFF.